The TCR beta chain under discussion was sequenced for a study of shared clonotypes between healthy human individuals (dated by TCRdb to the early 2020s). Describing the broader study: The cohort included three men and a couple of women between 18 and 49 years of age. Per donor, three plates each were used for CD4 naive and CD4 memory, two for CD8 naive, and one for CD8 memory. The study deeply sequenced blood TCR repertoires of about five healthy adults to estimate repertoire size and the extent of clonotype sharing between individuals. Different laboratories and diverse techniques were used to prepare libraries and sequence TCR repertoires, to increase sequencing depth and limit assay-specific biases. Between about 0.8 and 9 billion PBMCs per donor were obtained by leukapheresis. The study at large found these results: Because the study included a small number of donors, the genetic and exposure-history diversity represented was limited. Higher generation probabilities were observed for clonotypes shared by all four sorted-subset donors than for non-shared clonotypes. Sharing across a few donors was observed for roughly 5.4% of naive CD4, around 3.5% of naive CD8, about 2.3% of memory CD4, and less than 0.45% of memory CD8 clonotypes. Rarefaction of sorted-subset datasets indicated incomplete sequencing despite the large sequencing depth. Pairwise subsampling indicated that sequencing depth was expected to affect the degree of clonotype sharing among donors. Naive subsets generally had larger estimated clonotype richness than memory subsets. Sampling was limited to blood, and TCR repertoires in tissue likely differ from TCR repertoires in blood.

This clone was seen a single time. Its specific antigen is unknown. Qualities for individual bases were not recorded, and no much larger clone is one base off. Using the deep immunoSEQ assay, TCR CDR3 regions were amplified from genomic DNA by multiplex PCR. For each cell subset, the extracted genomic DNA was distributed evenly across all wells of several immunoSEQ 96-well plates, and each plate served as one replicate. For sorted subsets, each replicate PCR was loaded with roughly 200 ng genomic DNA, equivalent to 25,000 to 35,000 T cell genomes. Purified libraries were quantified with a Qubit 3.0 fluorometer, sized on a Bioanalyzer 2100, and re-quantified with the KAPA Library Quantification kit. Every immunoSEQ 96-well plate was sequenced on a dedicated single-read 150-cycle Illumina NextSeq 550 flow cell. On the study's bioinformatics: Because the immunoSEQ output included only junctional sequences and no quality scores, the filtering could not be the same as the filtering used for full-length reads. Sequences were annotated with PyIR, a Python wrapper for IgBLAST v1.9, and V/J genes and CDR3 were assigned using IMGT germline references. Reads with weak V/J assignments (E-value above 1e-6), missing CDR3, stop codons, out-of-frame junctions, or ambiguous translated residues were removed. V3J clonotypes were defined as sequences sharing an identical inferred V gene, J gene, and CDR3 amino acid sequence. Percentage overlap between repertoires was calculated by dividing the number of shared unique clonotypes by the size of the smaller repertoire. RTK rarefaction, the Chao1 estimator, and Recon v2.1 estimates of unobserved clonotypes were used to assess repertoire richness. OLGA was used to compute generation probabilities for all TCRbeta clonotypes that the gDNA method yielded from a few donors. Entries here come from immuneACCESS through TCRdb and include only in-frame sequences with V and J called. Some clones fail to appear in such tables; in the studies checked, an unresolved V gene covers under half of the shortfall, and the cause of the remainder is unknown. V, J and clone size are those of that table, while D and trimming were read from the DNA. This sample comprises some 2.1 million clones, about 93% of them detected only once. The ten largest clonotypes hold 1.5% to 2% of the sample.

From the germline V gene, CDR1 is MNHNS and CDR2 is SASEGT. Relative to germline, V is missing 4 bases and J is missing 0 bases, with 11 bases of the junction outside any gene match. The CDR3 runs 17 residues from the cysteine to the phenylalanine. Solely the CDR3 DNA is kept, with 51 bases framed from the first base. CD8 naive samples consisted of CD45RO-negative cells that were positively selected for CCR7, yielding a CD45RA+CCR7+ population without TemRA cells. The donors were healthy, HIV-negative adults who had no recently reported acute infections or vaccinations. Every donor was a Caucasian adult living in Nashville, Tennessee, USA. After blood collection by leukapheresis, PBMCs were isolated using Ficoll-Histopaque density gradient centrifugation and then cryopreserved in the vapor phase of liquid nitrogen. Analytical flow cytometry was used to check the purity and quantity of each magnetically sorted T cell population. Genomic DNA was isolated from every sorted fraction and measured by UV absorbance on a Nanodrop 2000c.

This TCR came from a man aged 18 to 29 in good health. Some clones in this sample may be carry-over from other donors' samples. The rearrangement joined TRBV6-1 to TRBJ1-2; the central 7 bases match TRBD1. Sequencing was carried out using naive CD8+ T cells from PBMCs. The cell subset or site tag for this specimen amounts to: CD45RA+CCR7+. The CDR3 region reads CASSVLVGQVANYGYTF. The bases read TGTGCCAGCAGTGTCCTTGTCGGACAGGTCGCTAACTATGGCTACACCTTC.